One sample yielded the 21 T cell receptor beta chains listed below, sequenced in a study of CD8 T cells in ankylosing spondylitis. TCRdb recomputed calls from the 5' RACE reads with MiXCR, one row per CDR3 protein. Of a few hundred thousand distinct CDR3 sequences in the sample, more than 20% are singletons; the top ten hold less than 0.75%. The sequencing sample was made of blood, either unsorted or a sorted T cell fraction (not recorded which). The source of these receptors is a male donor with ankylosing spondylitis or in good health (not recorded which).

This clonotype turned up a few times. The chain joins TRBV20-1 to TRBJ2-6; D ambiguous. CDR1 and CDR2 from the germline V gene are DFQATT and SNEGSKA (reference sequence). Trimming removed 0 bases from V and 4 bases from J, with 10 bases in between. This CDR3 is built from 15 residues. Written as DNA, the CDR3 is TGCAGTGCTAGAGATGGGCGACCGGGGGCCAACGTCCTGACTTTC. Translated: CSARDGRPGANVLTF.

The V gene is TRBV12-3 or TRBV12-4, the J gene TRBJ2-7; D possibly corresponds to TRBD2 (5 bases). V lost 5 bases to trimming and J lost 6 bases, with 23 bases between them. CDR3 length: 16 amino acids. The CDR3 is CASSPPWAGARLEQYF. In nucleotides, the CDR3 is TGTGCCAGCAGTCCCCCTTGGGCGGGTGCGCGACTCGAGCAGTACTTC.

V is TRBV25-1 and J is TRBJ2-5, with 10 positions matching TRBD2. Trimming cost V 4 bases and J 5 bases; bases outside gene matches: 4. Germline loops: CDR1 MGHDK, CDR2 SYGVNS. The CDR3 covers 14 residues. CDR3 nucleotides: TGTGCCAGCAGTGCACCGGGACTAGCGGAGACCCAGTACTTC. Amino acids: CASSAPGLAETQYF.

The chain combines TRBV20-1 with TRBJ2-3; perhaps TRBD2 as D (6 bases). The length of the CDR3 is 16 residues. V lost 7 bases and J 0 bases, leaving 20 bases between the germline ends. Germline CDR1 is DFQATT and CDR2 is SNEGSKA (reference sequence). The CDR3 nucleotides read TGCAGTGTCTTCAGTCCGGCGGGGAGCAGCACAGATACGCAGTATTTT. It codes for CSVFSPAGSSTDTQYF.

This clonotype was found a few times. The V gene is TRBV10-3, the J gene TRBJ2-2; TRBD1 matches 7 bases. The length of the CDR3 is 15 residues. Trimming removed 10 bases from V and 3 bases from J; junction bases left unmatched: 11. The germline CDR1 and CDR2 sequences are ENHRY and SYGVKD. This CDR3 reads CATQPTGLDTGELFF. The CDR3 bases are TGTGCCACCCAACCGACAGGGCTGGACACCGGGGAGCTGTTTTTT.

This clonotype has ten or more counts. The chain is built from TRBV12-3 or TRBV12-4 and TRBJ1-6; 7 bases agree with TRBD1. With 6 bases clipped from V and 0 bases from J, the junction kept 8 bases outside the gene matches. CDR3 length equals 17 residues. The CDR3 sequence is CASSTQGLSSYNSPLHF. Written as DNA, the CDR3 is TGTGCCAGCAGCACACAGGGGTTGAGCTCCTATAATTCACCCCTCCACTTT.

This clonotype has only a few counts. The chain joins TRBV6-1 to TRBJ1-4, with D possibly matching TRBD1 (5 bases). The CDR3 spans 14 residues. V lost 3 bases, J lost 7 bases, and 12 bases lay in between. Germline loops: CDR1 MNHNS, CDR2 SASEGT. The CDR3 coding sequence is TGTGCCAGCAGTGACACGGGGCCGCCTGAAAAACTGTTTTTT. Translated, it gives CASSDTGPPEKLFF.

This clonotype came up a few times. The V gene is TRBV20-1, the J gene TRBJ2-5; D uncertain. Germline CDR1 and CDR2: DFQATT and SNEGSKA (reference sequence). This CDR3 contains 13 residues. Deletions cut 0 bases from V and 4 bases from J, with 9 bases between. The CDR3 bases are TGCAGTGCTAGAGATGATCCTATAGAGACCCAGTACTTC. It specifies CSARDDPIETQYF.

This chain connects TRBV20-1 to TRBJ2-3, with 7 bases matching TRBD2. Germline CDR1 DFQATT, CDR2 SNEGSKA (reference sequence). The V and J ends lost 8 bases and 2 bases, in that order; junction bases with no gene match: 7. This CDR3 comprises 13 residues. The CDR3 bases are TGCAGTACCTTAGCGGGCTCCACAGATACGCAGTATTTT. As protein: CSTLAGSTDTQYF.

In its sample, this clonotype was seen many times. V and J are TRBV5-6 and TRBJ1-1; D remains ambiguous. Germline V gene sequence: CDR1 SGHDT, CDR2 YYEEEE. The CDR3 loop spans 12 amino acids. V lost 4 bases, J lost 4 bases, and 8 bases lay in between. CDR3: CASSTRATEAFF. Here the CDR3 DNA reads TGTGCCAGCAGCACGAGGGCCACTGAAGCTTTCTTT.

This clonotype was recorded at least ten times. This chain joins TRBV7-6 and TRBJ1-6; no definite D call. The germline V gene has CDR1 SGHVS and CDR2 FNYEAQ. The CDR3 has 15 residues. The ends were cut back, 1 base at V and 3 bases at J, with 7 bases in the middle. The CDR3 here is CASSLGSNYNSPLHF. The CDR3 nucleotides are TGTGCCAGCAGCTTAGGGTCCAACTATAATTCACCCCTCCACTTT.

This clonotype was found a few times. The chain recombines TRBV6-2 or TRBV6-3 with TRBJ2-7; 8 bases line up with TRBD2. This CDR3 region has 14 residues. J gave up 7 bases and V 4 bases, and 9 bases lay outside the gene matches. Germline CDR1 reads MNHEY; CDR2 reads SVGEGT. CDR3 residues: CASSFSRGVEEQYF. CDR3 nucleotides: TGTGCCAGCAGTTTCTCGCGGGGGGTAGAAGAGCAGTACTTC.

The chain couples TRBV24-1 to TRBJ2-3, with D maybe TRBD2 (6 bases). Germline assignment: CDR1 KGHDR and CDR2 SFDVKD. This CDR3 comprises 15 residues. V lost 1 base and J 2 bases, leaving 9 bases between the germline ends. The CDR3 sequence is CATSDFGGLTDTQYF. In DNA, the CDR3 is TGTGCCACCAGTGATTTCGGGGGACTCACAGATACGCAGTATTTT.

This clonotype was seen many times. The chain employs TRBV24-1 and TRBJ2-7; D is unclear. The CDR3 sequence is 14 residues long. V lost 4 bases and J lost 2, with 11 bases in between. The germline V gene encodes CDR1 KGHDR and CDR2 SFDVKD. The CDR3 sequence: CATSEGGAPYEQYF. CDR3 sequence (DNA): TGTGCCACCAGTGAAGGCGGCGCACCCTACGAGCAGTACTTC.

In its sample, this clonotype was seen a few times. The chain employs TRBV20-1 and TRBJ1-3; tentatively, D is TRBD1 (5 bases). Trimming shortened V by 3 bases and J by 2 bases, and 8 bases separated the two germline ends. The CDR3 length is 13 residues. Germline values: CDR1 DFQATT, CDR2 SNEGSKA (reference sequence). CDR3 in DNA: TGCAGTGCTAGGGCAGGGCCTGGAAACACCATATATTTT. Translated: CSARAGPGNTIYF.

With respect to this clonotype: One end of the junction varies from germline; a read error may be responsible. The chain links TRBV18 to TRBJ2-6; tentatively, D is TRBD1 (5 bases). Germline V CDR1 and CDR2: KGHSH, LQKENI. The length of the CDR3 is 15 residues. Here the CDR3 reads CASSPLKGGANVLTF. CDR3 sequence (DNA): TGTGCTAGCTCACCACTGAAGGGGGGGGCCAACGTCCTGACTTTC. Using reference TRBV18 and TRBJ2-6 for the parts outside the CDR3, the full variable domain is NAGVMQNPRHLVRRRGQEARLRCSPMKGHSHVYWYRQLPEEGLKFMVYLQKENIIDESGMPKERFSAEFPKEGPSILRIQQVVRGDSAAYFCASSPLKGGANVLTFGAGSRLTVL.

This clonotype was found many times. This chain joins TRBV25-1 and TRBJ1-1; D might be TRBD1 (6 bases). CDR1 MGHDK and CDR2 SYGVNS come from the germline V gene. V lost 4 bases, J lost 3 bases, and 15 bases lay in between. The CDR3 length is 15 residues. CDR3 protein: CASSAYRGAHTEAFF. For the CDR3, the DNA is TGTGCCAGCAGTGCCTACCGGGGGGCCCACACTGAAGCTTTCTTT.

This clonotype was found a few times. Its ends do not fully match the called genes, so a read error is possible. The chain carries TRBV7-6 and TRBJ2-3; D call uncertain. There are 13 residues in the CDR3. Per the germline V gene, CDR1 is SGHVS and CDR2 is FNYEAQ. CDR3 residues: CASSLPFADTQYF. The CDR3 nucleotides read TGTGCCAGTAGCTTACCCTTCGCAGATACGCAGTATTTT.

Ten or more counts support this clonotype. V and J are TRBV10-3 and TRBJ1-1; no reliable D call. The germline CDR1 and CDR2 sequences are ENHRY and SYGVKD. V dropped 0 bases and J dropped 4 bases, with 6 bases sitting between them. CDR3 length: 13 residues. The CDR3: CAISESRGTEAFF. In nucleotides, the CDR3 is TGTGCCATCAGTGAGTCGAGAGGCACTGAAGCTTTCTTT.

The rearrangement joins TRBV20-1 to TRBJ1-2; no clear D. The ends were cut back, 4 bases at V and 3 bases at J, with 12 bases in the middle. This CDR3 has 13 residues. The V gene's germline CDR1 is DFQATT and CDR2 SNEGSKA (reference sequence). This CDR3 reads CSAKGEFDYGYTF. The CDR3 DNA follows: TGCAGTGCTAAGGGAGAATTCGACTATGGCTACACCTTC.

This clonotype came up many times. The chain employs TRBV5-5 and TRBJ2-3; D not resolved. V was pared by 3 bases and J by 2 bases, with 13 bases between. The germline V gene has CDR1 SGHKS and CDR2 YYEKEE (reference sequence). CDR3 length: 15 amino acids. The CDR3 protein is CASSSVRANTDTQYF. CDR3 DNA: TGTGCCAGCAGCTCAGTCCGGGCAAACACAGATACGCAGTATTTT.